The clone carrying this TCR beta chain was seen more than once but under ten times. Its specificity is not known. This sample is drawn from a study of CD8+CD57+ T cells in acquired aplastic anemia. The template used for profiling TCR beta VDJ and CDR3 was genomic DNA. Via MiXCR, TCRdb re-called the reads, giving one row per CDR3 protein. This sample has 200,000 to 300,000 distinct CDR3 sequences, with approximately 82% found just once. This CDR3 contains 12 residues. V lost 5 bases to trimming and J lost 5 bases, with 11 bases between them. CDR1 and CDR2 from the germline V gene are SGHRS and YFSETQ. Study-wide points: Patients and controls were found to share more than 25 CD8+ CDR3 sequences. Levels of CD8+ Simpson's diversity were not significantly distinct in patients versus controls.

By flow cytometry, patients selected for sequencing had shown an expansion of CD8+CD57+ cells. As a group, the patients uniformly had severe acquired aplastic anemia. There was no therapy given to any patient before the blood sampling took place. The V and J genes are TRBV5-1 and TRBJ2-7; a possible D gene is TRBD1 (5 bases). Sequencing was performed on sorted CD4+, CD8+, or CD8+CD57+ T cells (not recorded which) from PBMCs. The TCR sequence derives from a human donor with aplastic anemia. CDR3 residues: CASRADTHEQYF. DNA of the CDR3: TGCGCCAGCAGGGCGGACACCCACGAGCAGTACTTC.